Following are 30 T cell receptor beta chains from one sample sequenced in a study of OX40 agonist ivuxolimab in advanced cancers. Clones were read by immunoSEQ multiplex PCR, and TCRdb kept only the in-frame ones, dropping some. The table lists approximately 64,000 clones, 80% to 90% of them singletons. The starting material was CD4+ or CD8+ T cells sorted from blood, obtained in a trial of the OX40 agonist ivuxolimab. These receptor sequences come from an adult with an advanced solid tumor such as melanoma, head and neck, liver or kidney cancer.

CDR3 nucleotide sequence: TGTGCCAGCAGCTTAGATACAGGGTCCCCCTACGAGCAGTACTTC. Its protein product is CASSLDTGSPYEQYF. The gene calls are TRBV11-2 and TRBJ2-7; D perhaps matches TRBD1 (6 bases). Trimming pared 0 bases from V and 2 bases from J, leaving 11 bases between. The germline gives CDR1 SGHAT, CDR2 FQNNGV. The CDR3 loop spans 15 amino acids.

V gene TRBV4-2 combines with J gene TRBJ1-3; 7 positions agree with TRBD1. Germline lookup yields CDR1 LGHNA and CDR2 YNFKEQ. V lost 0 bases and J lost 0; bases outside the gene matches: 2. The CDR3 spans 16 residues. The CDR3 loop reads CASSQETGSSGNTIYF. CDR3 in DNA: TGTGCCAGCAGCCAAGAGACAGGGAGCTCTGGAAACACCATATATTTT.

The chain employs TRBV30 and TRBJ2-5; D unresolved. Per germline, CDR1 GTSNPN and CDR2 SVGIG (reference sequence). V was clipped by 0 bases and J by 1 base, with 12 bases between them. This CDR3 is 15 amino acids long. CDR3 region: CAWSVSVVGQETQYF. The CDR3, as DNA: TGTGCCTGGAGTGTATCAGTAGTCGGCCAAGAGACCCAGTACTTC.

This chain links TRBV9 with TRBJ1-2, with 8 bases aligning to TRBD1. Looked up from germline, CDR1 is SGDLS and CDR2 is YYNGEE. This CDR3 comprises 12 residues. After removal of 4 bases from V and 8 bases from J, the junction contained 4 bases not matched to a gene. CDR3 coding DNA: TGTGCCAGCAGCTCGACAGGGGTCGGCTACACCTTC. It codes for CASSSTGVGYTF.

The rearrangement uses TRBV7-9 and TRBJ2-1, with D maybe TRBD2 (5 bases). Trimming took 3 bases from V and 5 from J, leaving 11 bases between them. The germline V gene encodes CDR1 SEHNR and CDR2 FQNEAQ (reference sequence). CDR3 length: 14 amino acids. CDR3 sequence: CASSFDYTDNEQFF. The CDR3 nucleotides read TGTGCCAGCAGCTTTGACTATACCGACAATGAGCAGTTCTTC.

This sequence joins TRBV19 and TRBJ2-5, with D possibly TRBD1 on 6 matching bases. CDR3 length: 13 amino acids. Trimming pared 8 bases from V and 2 bases from J, leaving 12 bases between. Germline V CDR1 and CDR2: LNHDA, SQIVND (reference sequence). As DNA, the CDR3 is TGTGCCAGTGGCCTTACAGGGCAAGAGACCCAGTACTTC. Translated: CASGLTGQETQYF. Drawing the rest from reference TRBV19 and TRBJ2-5, the complete variable domain is DGGITQSPKYLFRKEGQNVTLSCEQNLNHDAMYWYRQDPGQGLRLIYYSQIVNDFQKGDIAEGYSVSREKKESFPLTVTSAQKNPTAFYLCASGLTGQETQYFGPGTRLLVL.

The rearrangement uses TRBV19 and TRBJ2-5, with D uncertain. The CDR3 runs 11 residues. Germline CDR1 is LNHDA and CDR2 is SQIVND (reference sequence). V was clipped by 7 bases and J by 2 bases, with 5 bases between them. CDR3 protein: CASKQQETQYF. The CDR3 region has the DNA TGTGCCAGTAAGCAGCAAGAGACCCAGTACTTC.

The rearrangement links TRBV7-3 to TRBJ2-1, with 7 bases fitting TRBD2. Germline V CDR1 and CDR2: SGHTA, FQGTGA. J gave up 4 bases and V 1 base, and 4 bases lay outside the gene matches. The CDR3 consists of 15 residues. CDR3 region: CASSLNVRGYNEQFF. CDR3 DNA sequence: TGTGCCAGCAGCTTAAATGTGCGGGGGTACAATGAGCAGTTCTTC.

The rearrangement uses TRBV28 and TRBJ2-7; D not resolved. Germline values: CDR1 MDHEN, CDR2 SYDVKM. With 6 bases removed from V and 1 base from J, the gap between germline ends came to 13 bases. The CDR3 is 14 residues long. The CDR3 reads CASSPPSLSYEQYF. The CDR3 DNA reads TGTGCCAGCAGCCCCCCAAGTTTATCCTACGAGCAGTACTTC.

This chain joins TRBV18 and TRBJ1-1; D remains ambiguous. V shed 2 bases and J shed 0 bases, with 7 bases lying between them. This CDR3 contains 14 residues. Germline lookup yields CDR1 KGHSH and CDR2 LQKENI. The CDR3 region has the DNA TGTGCCAGCTCACCAATCAGTCTGAACACTGAAGCTTTCTTT. Translated, it gives CASSPISLNTEAFF.

This clone was counted between two and nine times. The V call is TRBV5-6, the J call TRBJ1-2; 7 bases line up with TRBD1. The V segment lost 5 bases and the J segment 4 bases; nucleotides outside the gene matches: 11. The V gene's germline CDR1 is SGHDT and CDR2 YYEEEE. This CDR3 is 15 amino acids long. This CDR3 is CASRDPGGSGYGYTF. DNA of the CDR3: TGTGCCAGCAGGGATCCAGGGGGAAGCGGCTATGGCTACACCTTC.

This clone was seen just once. The CDR3 spells CASSGRGGGNSPLHF. The CDR3 coding sequence is TGTGCCAGCAGCGGACGCGGGGGAGGAAATTCACCCCTCCACTTT. The rearrangement links TRBV11-3 to TRBJ1-6, with a tentative D call TRBD1 (5 bases). V was shortened by 5 bases and J by 7 bases, with 15 bases between the two germline ends. Germline-derived CDR1 and CDR2 are SGHNT and YENEEA. This CDR3 has 15 amino acids.

This clone was seen a few times. The J gene is TRBJ2-3, the V gene TRBV7-9; perhaps TRBD2 as D (5 bases). Germline V gene sequence: CDR1 SEHNR, CDR2 FQNEAQ (reference sequence). This CDR3 is built from 13 residues. V was cut by 3 bases and J by 3 bases, with 7 bases left in between. The CDR3 loop is CASSFEGTDTQYF. CDR3 in DNA: TGTGCCAGCAGCTTTGAGGGAACAGATACGCAGTATTTT. Full variable domain (rest looked up from reference TRBV7-9 and TRBJ2-3): DTGVSQNPRHKITKRGQNVTFRCDPISEHNRLYWYRQTLGQGPEFLTYFQNEAQLEKSRLLSDRFSAERPKGSFSTLEIQRTEQGDSAMYLCASSFEGTDTQYFGPGTRLTVL.

The chain uses TRBV30 and TRBJ1-6; TRBD1 might be the D (6 bases). Trimming removed 3 bases from V and 4 bases from J, with 19 bases in between. Germline assignment: CDR1 GTSNPN and CDR2 SVGIG (reference sequence). CDR3 length: 17 residues. The CDR3 here is CAWSAGVGGRYNSPLHF. The CDR3 nucleotides read TGTGCCTGGAGCGCAGGGGTTGGGGGCCGATATAATTCACCCCTCCACTTT.

The sample holds a few counts of this clone. The rearrangement uses TRBV4-3 and TRBJ1-2, with D tentatively TRBD1 (5 bases). Germline CDR1 LGHNA, CDR2 YSLEER. V lost 0 bases to trimming and J lost 7 bases, with 21 bases between them. The CDR3 extends over 17 amino acids. The CDR3 spells CASSQDPQGRWGGGYTF. In DNA, the CDR3 is TGCGCCAGCAGCCAAGATCCACAAGGACGGTGGGGGGGTGGCTACACCTTC.

This sequence joins TRBV5-1 and TRBJ2-1; the match to TRBD2 covers 11 bases. The CDR3 is made up of 15 amino acids. Germline V gene lookup returns CDR1 SGHRS and CDR2 YFSETQ. The J segment lost 6 bases and the V segment lost 0 bases, leaving 2 bases of the junction unmatched. The CDR3 DNA is TGCGCCAGCAGCTTGGGGCTAGCGGGGGGCAATGAGCAGTTCTTC. Protein sequence: CASSLGLAGGNEQFF.

The V call is TRBV19, the J call TRBJ1-5, with D hard to call. CDR1 and CDR2 from the germline V gene are LNHDA and SQIVND (reference sequence). Trimming stripped 6 bases from V and 3 bases from J, with 12 bases between. The CDR3 has 14 amino acids. The DNA of the CDR3 is TGTGCCAGTAGAGACTCGGGGTTCAATCAGCCCCAGCATTTT. Translating it yields CASRDSGFNQPQHF.

This sequence joins TRBV11-3 and TRBJ1-2, with TRBD1 identical over 8 bases. This CDR3 comprises 13 residues. Germline trimming cut 1 base from V and 6 bases from J; bases unmatched to any gene: 1. Germline assignment: CDR1 SGHNT and CDR2 YENEEA. The CDR3 reads CASSLGQGNGYTF. In nucleotides, the CDR3 is TGTGCCAGCAGCTTAGGACAGGGGAATGGCTACACCTTC.

In its sample, this clone was seen a few times. The J gene is TRBJ1-3, the V gene TRBV4-1; D not resolved. The CDR3 sequence is 16 residues long. The ends were cut back, 1 base at V and 1 base at J, with 11 bases in the middle. CDR1 MGHRA and CDR2 YSYEKL come from the germline V gene. The CDR3 DNA reads TGCGCCAGCAGCCAAGTCCCCACAGCGTCTGGAAACACCATATATTTT. As protein: CASSQVPTASGNTIYF.

In nucleotides, the CDR3 is TGTGCCAGCAGCGCCAGCGGGGGGGCTGCAGATACGCAGTATTTT. It yields the protein CASSASGGAADTQYF. The V gene is TRBV9, the J gene TRBJ2-3; 10 bases agree with TRBD2. From germline, CDR1 is SGDLS and CDR2 YYNGEE. J lost 4 bases, V lost 3 bases, and 5 bases had no gene match. The CDR3 consists of 15 residues. The full variable domain, rest sourced from reference TRBV9 and TRBJ2-3, is DSGVTQTPKHLITATGQRVTLRCSPRSGDLSVYWYQQSLDQGLQFLIQYYNGEERAKGNILERFSAQQFPDLHSELNLSSLELGDSALYFCASSASGGAADTQYFGPGTRLTVL.

This clone was picked up a small number of times. The rearrangement links TRBV7-8 to TRBJ1-6; TRBD1 might be the D (6 bases). The CDR3 is made up of 14 amino acids. Germline lookup yields CDR1 SGHVS and CDR2 FQNEAQ. V was clipped by 5 bases and J by 6 bases, with 11 bases between them. For the CDR3, the DNA is TGTGCCAGCAGCACGGGACAACTTAATTCACCCCTCCACTTT. Amino acids: CASSTGQLNSPLHF.

This chain links TRBV7-9 with TRBJ1-2, with a tentative D call TRBD1 (6 bases). V lost 11 bases, J lost 8 bases, and 27 bases lay in between. The CDR3 runs 15 residues. In germline, CDR1 is SEHNR, CDR2 FQNEAQ (reference sequence). The CDR3 region is CAGIPGDTSNSGYTF. In nucleotides, the CDR3 is TGTGCCGGCATACCCGGGGACACATCTAACTCAGGCTACACCTTC.

V is TRBV11-2 and J is TRBJ2-5, with D perhaps matching TRBD1 or TRBD2 (6 bases each). The CDR3 totals 15 residues. Trimming removed 1 base at V and 4 bases at J, with 13 bases between. Germline assignment: CDR1 SGHAT and CDR2 FQNNGV. CDR3 in DNA: TGTGCCAGCAGCTTAGGAGGGGGGCGCGGAGAGACCCAGTACTTC. Its protein is CASSLGGGRGETQYF.

V and J are TRBV2 and TRBJ2-3, with TRBD2 matching over 14 bases. Germline CDR1 is SNHLY and CDR2 is FYNNEI. J gave up 5 bases and V 6 bases, and 10 bases lay outside the gene matches. The CDR3 loop spans 17 amino acids. CDR3 nucleotides: TGTGCCAGCAGCGAACCCCCCGGGACTAGCGGGGGAGATACGCAGTATTTT. This gives the protein CASSEPPGTSGGDTQYF.

The chain has TRBV4-1 and TRBJ2-7; TRBD1 might be the D (6 bases). V was clipped by 1 base and J by 3 bases, with 16 bases between them. Germline assignment: CDR1 MGHRA and CDR2 YSYEKL. This CDR3 comprises 16 residues. CDR3 DNA sequence: TGCGCCAGCAGCCAAGGTCTTGGGGGCCGAAACTACGAGCAGTACTTC. Encoded protein: CASSQGLGGRNYEQYF.

The V call is TRBV11-3, the J call TRBJ2-1; possible D gene TRBD2, 6 bases. V dropped 1 base and J dropped 5 bases, with 12 bases sitting between them. The CDR3 runs to 15 residues. Germline V gene sequence: CDR1 SGHNT, CDR2 YENEEA. The CDR3 loop is CASSLGGGGNNEQFF. The CDR3 DNA sequence: TGTGCCAGCAGCTTAGGAGGTGGAGGGAACAATGAGCAGTTCTTC.

This chain joins TRBV7-2 and TRBJ2-5; TRBD2 aligns across 7 bases. Trimming removed 7 bases from V and 1 base from J; junction bases left unmatched: 12. The CDR3 runs to 16 residues. Germline CDR1 is SGHTA and CDR2 is FQGNSA. CDR3 DNA sequence: TGTGCCAGCAAACCAACCGGAGCGGGGAGCCAAGAGACCCAGTACTTC. As protein: CASKPTGAGSQETQYF.

The chain links TRBV7-8 to TRBJ1-1; D is uncertain. V was pared by 5 bases and J by 8 bases, with 9 bases between. The CDR3 runs to 11 residues. CDR1 SGHVS and CDR2 FQNEAQ come from the germline V gene. This chain's CDR3 is CASSDRGEAFF. CDR3 nucleotides: TGTGCCAGCAGCGACCGAGGGGAAGCTTTCTTT. The whole variable domain, remainder taken from reference TRBV7-8 and TRBJ1-1, is GAGVSQSPRYKVAKRGQDVALRCDPISGHVSLFWYQQALGQGPEFLTYFQNEAQLDKSGLPSDRFFAERPEGSVSTLKIQRTQQEDSAVYLCASSDRGEAFFGQGTRLTVV.

The chain couples TRBV12-5 to TRBJ1-5; D gene uncertain. Trimming left V 1 base short and J 9 bases short, with 10 bases between. The germline gives CDR1 LGHNT, CDR2 FRNRAP. This CDR3 is 13 amino acids long. CDR3 region: CASGLERSSPQHF. The CDR3 DNA follows: TGTGCTAGTGGTTTGGAACGGTCCTCGCCCCAGCATTTT.

This chain uses TRBV18 with TRBJ1-2; tentatively, D is TRBD1 (5 bases). This CDR3 contains 19 residues. The germline V gene encodes CDR1 KGHSH and CDR2 LQKENI. V was cut by 3 bases and J by 4 bases, with 27 bases left in between. DNA for the CDR3: TGTGCCAGCTCACCTCTCTACCCATCTAATCAGGGATTGGGCTATGGCTACACCTTC. This sequence encodes CASSPLYPSNQGLGYGYTF.